This T cell receptor beta chain appears in the sequencing data of a study of CD8+ T cells in alopecia areata. Study outcomes and limitations: Sharing of TCR sequences between patients (possibly for HLA-related reasons) was less clear than in mice. Across lesional scalp, and particularly alopecia totalis/universalis, clonality surpassed that of normal scalp.

cDNA prepared by RNA extraction and subsequent reverse transcription served as the template for sequencing. Assay used: immunoSEQ multiplex PCR; TCRdb lists only in-frame clones, some missing. The specimen has 290,000 or so clones, none found just once. The CDR3 totals 16 residues. Looked up from germline, CDR1 is NSHNY and CDR2 is SYGAGN. The authors sorted pooled cutaneous lymph node cells using CD4, CD8alpha, NKG2D, NKG2ACE and other markers. Notes on this clone: Antigen specificity is unknown. Germline and genes: mouse. The CDR3 end falls 4 residues outside the read, so it is completed with the germline J gene.

Input material: CD4+ T cells sorted from a lymph node. The rearrangement uses TRBV13-1 and TRBJ2-7; 12 nucleotides match TRBD2. The source of this sequence is a C3H/HeJ mouse with alopecia areata. Strain MHC haplotype: H2-k. CDR3 bases read: TGTGCCAGCAGTGATCCCGACTGGGGGGGCGCTTAT. It is translated as CASSDPDWGGAY. The entire CDR3 protein reads CASSDPDWGGAYEQYF.